These 5 T cell receptor beta chains were sequenced from one sample in a study of T cells in Graves' hyperthyroidism and ophthalmopathy. Template material for amplifying TCR beta CDR3 regions consisted of RNA transcripts. The TCR CDR3 first-round RT-PCR relied on the HTBI primer set. TCRdb re-called the multiplex PCR reads with MiXCR, one entry per CDR3 protein. Among 250,000 to 300,000 distinct CDR3 sequences listed, about 14% were seen once. Sequenced: blood. These receptors all stem from a woman aged 40 to 49 with Graves' hyperthyroidism that later progressed to Graves' ophthalmopathy.

This clonotype was picked up many times. The chain recombines TRBV29-1 with TRBJ2-1, with D hard to call. The length of the CDR3 is 13 residues. Germline-derived CDR1 and CDR2 are SQVTM and ANQGSEA. The V gene lost 1 base and the J gene lost 6 bases, with 10 bases spanning the gap. The CDR3 DNA follows: TGCAGCGTTGAAGGCCTACAGCTCAATGAGCAGTTCTTC. It codes for CSVEGLQLNEQFF.

This clonotype was detected ten times or more. V usage is TRBV6-1 and J usage is TRBJ2-7; tentative D call: TRBD2 (5 bases). CDR1 and CDR2 from the germline V gene are MNHNS and SASEGT. The length of the CDR3 is 12 residues. V gave up 6 bases and J gave up 5 bases, with 11 bases separating them. The CDR3 spells CASRRGLDEQYF. Here the CDR3 DNA reads TGTGCCAGCAGACGTGGACTGGACGAGCAGTACTTC.

In its sample, this clonotype was seen many times. The J gene is TRBJ2-7, the V gene TRBV20-1; TRBD2 is a possible D gene (5 bases). CDR3 length: 13 residues. Germline V CDR1 and CDR2: DFQATT, SNEGSKA (reference sequence). V was pared by 7 bases and J by 2 bases, with 15 bases between. The CDR3 here is CSVRVPRTYEQYF. CDR3 sequence (DNA): TGCAGTGTGAGGGTCCCAAGGACCTACGAGCAGTACTTC.

This clonotype was counted only a few times. The genes are TRBV9 and TRBJ2-7, with a weak D call TRBD1 (5 bases). Germline V lookup: CDR1 SGDLS, CDR2 YYNGEE. CDR3 size: 15 residues. Trimming cost V 4 bases and J 4 bases, with 18 bases left between them. CDR3 DNA: TGTGCCAGCAGCTTAAACCCAGGGATGGGGTACGAGCAGTACTTC. This sequence encodes CASSLNPGMGYEQYF.

The chain uses TRBV5-6 and TRBJ2-3; D unclear. The CDR3 runs to 17 residues. Trimming shortened V by 2 bases and J by 0 bases, and 16 bases separated the two germline ends. Germline-derived CDR1 and CDR2 are SGHDT and YYEEEE. The CDR3 nucleotides read TGTGCCAGCAGCTTTCGCTCCTGGGCGGATAGCACAGATACGCAGTATTTT. As protein: CASSFRSWADSTDTQYF. The whole variable domain, filled in from reference TRBV5-6 and TRBJ2-3, reads DAGVTQSPTHLIKTRGQQVTLRCSPKSGHDTVSWYQQALGQGPQFIFQYYEEEERQRGNFPDRFSGHQFPNYSSELNVNALLLGDSALYLCASSFRSWADSTDTQYFGPGTRLTVL.